This T cell receptor (beta chain) was sequenced during a study of blood T cell repertoires in COVID-19. Study background: Sources were T cells, B-cell-depleted T cells, or PBMCs; the material itself was cDNA or gDNA.

This CDR3 contains 15 residues. Per the germline V gene, CDR1 is MNHEY and CDR2 is SVGAGI. The ends were cut back, 5 bases at V and 6 bases at J, with 14 bases in the middle. As handled by the study authors: By means of reference gene primer amplification, nucleated cell counts were estimated. TCRdb's table, derived via immunoSEQ multiplex PCR, lists solely in-frame clones and lacks some. D and trimming come from the DNA, and the V and J calls and clone size come from that table. This table has some 350,000 clones, around 90% appearing once. Participant-reported clinical history was the basis for cohort assignment.

This clonotype originated in a man aged 25-45 years who had recovered from COVID-19. Sequencing was performed on PBMCs or T cells enriched from blood (not recorded which). The rearrangement links TRBV6-5 to TRBJ1-6, with unresolved D. The CDR3 sequence is CASSQHGEINSPLHF. CDR3 DNA: TGTGCCAGCAGTCAACACGGGGAGATTAATTCACCCCTCCACTTT.